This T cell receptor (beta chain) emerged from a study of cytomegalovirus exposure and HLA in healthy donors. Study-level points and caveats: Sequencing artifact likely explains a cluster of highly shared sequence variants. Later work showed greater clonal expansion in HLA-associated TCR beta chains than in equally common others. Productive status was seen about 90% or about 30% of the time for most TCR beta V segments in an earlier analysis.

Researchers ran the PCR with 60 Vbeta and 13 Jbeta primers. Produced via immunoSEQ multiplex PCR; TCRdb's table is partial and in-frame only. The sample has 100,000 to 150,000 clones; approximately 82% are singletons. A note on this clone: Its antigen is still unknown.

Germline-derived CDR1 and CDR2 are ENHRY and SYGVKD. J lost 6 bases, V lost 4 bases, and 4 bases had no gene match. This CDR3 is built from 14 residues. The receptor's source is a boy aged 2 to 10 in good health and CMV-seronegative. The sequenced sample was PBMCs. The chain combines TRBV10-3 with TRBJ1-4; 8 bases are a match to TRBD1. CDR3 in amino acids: CAISGGQEDEKLFF. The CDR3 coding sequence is TGTGCCATCAGTGGGGGACAGGAAGATGAAAAACTGTTTTTT.